These 6 T cell receptor beta chains were all obtained from the same sample, sequenced in a study of Tregs in tolerant kidney transplant recipients. Sequencing was performed with immunoSEQ multiplex PCR; in TCRdb, only in-frame clones are kept and a portion is missing. Of around 50,000 clones listed, around four fifths are singletons. Sequencing was performed on CD4+ T cells from blood. Receptors were obtained from a human donor in good health.

This chain connects TRBV9 to TRBJ2-3; 11 positions match TRBD2. The CDR3 runs 14 residues. V shed 5 bases and J 2 bases; nucleotides not matched to a gene: 1. Germline V gene sequence: CDR1 SGDLS, CDR2 YYNGEE. CDR3 sequence reads: CASSSGGDTDTQYF. In nucleotides, the CDR3 is TGTGCCAGCAGTAGCGGGGGGGACACAGATACGCAGTATTTT.

The genes are TRBV7-2 and TRBJ1-2, with D uncertain. The length of the CDR3 is 15 residues. Per the germline V gene, CDR1 is SGHTA and CDR2 is FQGNSA. The V and J ends lost 2 bases and 4 bases respectively, with 14 bases between them. The CDR3 DNA follows: TGTGCCAGCAGCTTAACGAGGGAAGGTGGCTATGGCTACACCTTC. Translation: CASSLTREGGYGYTF.

There are a few counts of this clone. J is TRBJ2-5 and V is TRBV5-1; 10 bases are a match to TRBD2. This CDR3 has 14 amino acids. Germline values: CDR1 SGHRS, CDR2 YFSETQ. After removal of 1 base from V and 5 bases from J, the junction contained 2 bases not matched to a gene. In DNA form, the CDR3 reads TGCGCCAGCAGCTTGACTAGCGGGATTGAGACCCAGTACTTC. Translating gives CASSLTSGIETQYF.

The CDR3 sequence is CASSLTLLAYNEQFF. The CDR3 region has the DNA TGTGCCAGCAGCTTAACCCTACTTGCCTACAATGAGCAGTTCTTC. The chain recombines TRBV11-3 with TRBJ2-1; unclear D gene. Germline-derived CDR1 and CDR2 are SGHNT and YENEEA. This CDR3 contains 15 residues. Trimming took off 2 bases at V and 2 bases at J, with 10 bases between the two ends. Combining the CDR3 with reference TRBV11-3 and TRBJ2-1 gives the whole variable domain EAGVVQSPRYKIIEKKQPVAFWCNPISGHNTLYWYLQNLGQGPELLIRYENEEAVDDSQLPKDRFSAERLKGVDSTLKIQPAELGDSAVYLCASSLTLLAYNEQFFGPGTRLTVL.

The chain recombines TRBV11-3 with TRBJ1-3; a possible D gene is TRBD1 (5 bases). The CDR3 is 15 residues long. Trimming took off 0 bases at V and 2 bases at J, with 8 bases between the two ends. The germline V gene has CDR1 SGHNT and CDR2 YENEEA. In nucleotides, the CDR3 is TGTGCCAGCAGCTTAGAAACAGGAGCTGGAAACACCATATATTTT. Translating gives CASSLETGAGNTIYF.

The genes are TRBV27 and TRBJ1-4; the D gene is possibly TRBD1 (5 bases). Germline V gene lookup returns CDR1 MNHEY and CDR2 SMNVEV (reference sequence). The V and J ends lost 5 bases and 5 bases respectively, with 12 bases between them. The CDR3 length is 14 residues. The CDR3 loop is CASSGWGKNEKLFF. CDR3 sequence (DNA): TGTGCCAGCAGTGGGTGGGGGAAGAATGAAAAACTGTTTTTT.